A selection of T cell receptor beta chains follows, all from one sample in a study of T cell responses to AZD1222 COVID-19 vaccine. Clones were sequenced by immunoSEQ multiplex PCR, and TCRdb holds only the in-frame ones, with some missing. This table has about 150,000 clones, 90% to 95% appearing once. The specimen comprised peripheral blood, sampled 28 days after the second AZD1222 dose. These receptors originate from an adult who received the AZD1222 COVID-19 vaccine. Both conserved end residues are part of each CDR3.

j_call	v_call	cdr3_aa
TRBJ1-6	TRBV5-4	CASSPGPGQGANSPLHF
TRBJ2-7	TRBV28	CASSLILRGGQYF
TRBJ2-7	TRBV6-5	CASSLRRYHEQYF
TRBJ1-2	TRBV4-1	CASSHPPTRNYGYTF
TRBJ2-2	TRBV5-1	CASSLIAGAPGELFF
TRBJ2-7	TRBV6-5	CASRKGHTTYEQYF
TRBJ1-2	TRBV7-6	CASSLEGASYGYTF
TRBJ1-2	TRBV25-1	CASTGGVGGYTF
TRBJ2-2	TRBV9	CASSVKGTGELFF
TRBJ1-1	TRBV18	CASSSRSTGIPVEAFF
TRBJ2-1	TRBV3-1/TRBV3-2	CASSPLAGVFNEQFF
TRBJ1-2	TRBV5-8	CASSLGILLSGVDYGYTF
TRBJ2-6	TRBV5-1	CASSLQSGANVLTF
TRBJ1-2	TRBV4-1	CASSQVGTVHHSDYGYTF
TRBJ1-4	TRBV19	CASSPMDRGAEKLFF
TRBJ2-1	TRBV18	CASSPQGVRGDEQFF
TRBJ2-5	TRBV5-1	CASSRTGGVWETQYF
TRBJ2-5	TRBV7-9	CASSLGPDSQETQYF
TRBJ1-1	TRBV5-4	CASSLRQGTEAFF
TRBJ1-5	TRBV6-5	CATSGGDQPQHF
TRBJ1-1	TRBV18	CASSHLATGSMNTEAFF
TRBJ2-5	TRBV7-2	CASSRFSAAQETQYF
TRBJ1-3	TRBV19	CASSRLPGTGNTIYF
TRBJ2-7	TRBV18	CASSPTNYEQYF
TRBJ1-4	TRBV5-1	CASSPGGTNEKLFF
TRBJ2-1	TRBV3-1/TRBV3-2	CASSQEWNNEQFF
TRBJ2-6	TRBV18	CASSPGTVSFSGANVLTF
TRBJ1-1	TRBV7-9	CASSLTGKTEAFF
TRBJ2-5	TRBV7-2	CASSPGRRGETQYF
TRBJ2-7	TRBV5-1	CASSLRPPRTGVYEQYF
TRBJ2-6	TRBV15	CATSRPYTGAGANVLTF
TRBJ1-1	TRBV4-1	CASSPWDRNTEAFF
TRBJ1-1	TRBV10-1	CASSLGRSNTEAFF
TRBJ2-1	TRBV5-1	CASSPTTGTTYNEQFF
TRBJ1-4	TRBV14	CASSGRDRRNEKLFF
TRBJ1-5	TRBV24-1	CATGRMRTANQPQHF
TRBJ2-2	TRBV5-8	CASRAGTGSALNTGELFF
TRBJ1-1	TRBV5-1	CASSLAGGNTEAFF
TRBJ2-7	TRBV19	CASSPRQGESSYEQYF
TRBJ1-5	TRBV5-6	CASSFEGGQPQHF
TRBJ2-1	TRBV7-2	CASSPTSGGSSYNEQFF
TRBJ1-1	TRBV19	CASSIVPNTEAFF
TRBJ2-3	TRBV9	CASSVEAGAVDTQYF